What follows are 10 T cell receptor beta chains derived from one specimen sequenced in a study of blood T cell repertoires in COVID-19. TCRdb's copy holds only in-frame clones and misses some; the assay was immunoSEQ multiplex PCR. The repertoire holds about 130,000 clones, with more than 85% as singletons. Sequencing was done on a sample of peripheral blood. The receptor source for this set is a man between 45 and 60 years old with COVID-19, enrolled during active disease.

The chain has TRBV11-2 and TRBJ2-5, with 11 bases identical to TRBD2. Germline CDR1 is SGHAT and CDR2 is FQNNGV. The CDR3 is 15 amino acids. V lost 5 bases to trimming and J lost 2 bases; unmatched junction nucleotides: 4. The CDR3 region is CASSRLAGNQETQYF. CDR3 nucleotides: TGTGCCAGCAGCAGACTAGCGGGAAATCAAGAGACCCAGTACTTC. The full variable domain, in which reference TRBV11-2 and TRBJ2-5 provide the parts outside the CDR3, is EAGVAQSPRYKIIEKRQSVAFWCNPISGHATLYWYQQILGQGPKLLIQFQNNGVVDDSQLPKDRFSAERLKGVDSTLKIQPAKLEDSAVYLCASSRLAGNQETQYFGPGTRLLVL.

This chain links TRBV11-1 with TRBJ2-3; 7 bases map to TRBD1. With V trimmed by 0 bases and J by 6 bases, 9 bases remained unmatched. The CDR3 runs 16 residues. The V gene's germline CDR1 is SGHAT and CDR2 FQDESV (reference sequence). This CDR3 is CASSLAWGRGKDTQYF. The CDR3 bases are TGTGCCAGCAGCTTAGCCTGGGGCAGGGGGAAGGATACGCAGTATTTT.

The CDR3 DNA follows: TGCGCCAGCAGTCATACACTGGGACTAGCGGGAGAGCAGTACTTC. This gives the protein CASSHTLGLAGEQYF. The rearrangement links TRBV4-3 to TRBJ2-7; 13 nucleotides agree with TRBD2. Germline CDR1 is LGHNA and CDR2 is YSLEER. The CDR3 has 15 amino acids. The trim removed 6 bases at V and 7 bases at J, leaving 9 bases unmatched.

The V gene is TRBV2, the J gene TRBJ1-4; TRBD1 matches at 11 bases. The junction had 2 bases not matched to a gene; V was cut back by 5 bases and J by 6 bases. The germline CDR1 and CDR2 sequences are SNHLY and FYNNEI. The CDR3 runs to 14 residues. For the CDR3, the DNA is TGTGCCAGCAGTCGGGACAGGGGGTATGAAAAACTGTTTTTT. It translates to CASSRDRGYEKLFF.

V is TRBV28 and J is TRBJ2-2; the D is unclear. V dropped 8 bases and J dropped 6 bases, with 7 bases sitting between them. The germline gives CDR1 MDHEN, CDR2 SYDVKM. The CDR3 is 11 residues long. The CDR3 sequence: CASRVAGELFF. The CDR3, as DNA: TGTGCCAGCCGGGTGGCCGGGGAGCTGTTTTTT.

The V and J genes are TRBV18 and TRBJ2-3, with TRBD1 identical over 10 bases. V shed 3 bases, J shed 2 bases, and the junction held 2 bases outside the gene matches. Looked up from germline, CDR1 is KGHSH and CDR2 is LQKENI. The CDR3 consists of 15 residues. The CDR3 region has the DNA TGTGCCAGCTCACCGACAGGGGGCAACACAGATACGCAGTATTTT. It is translated as CASSPTGGNTDTQYF.

This sequence joins TRBV5-6 and TRBJ2-2; 12 bases agree with TRBD2. Losses at the gene ends were 4 bases for V and 4 bases for J; bases not matched to a gene: 8. Looked up from germline, CDR1 is SGHDT and CDR2 is YYEEEE. The CDR3 consists of 17 residues. The CDR3 nucleotides read TGTGCCAGCAGCACTCGGACTAGCGGGACTGTCACCGGGGAGCTGTTTTTT. Encoded protein: CASSTRTSGTVTGELFF.

The J gene is TRBJ1-6, the V gene TRBV3-1 (or the pseudogene TRBV3-2), with D hard to call. Trimming pared 0 bases from V and 10 bases from J, leaving 10 bases between. The CDR3 covers 14 residues. Germline CDR1 LGHDT, CDR2 YNNKEL (reference sequence). The CDR3 DNA is TGTGCCAGCAGCCAAGAGACGGAGCAGTCACCCCTCCACTTT. Translation gives CASSQETEQSPLHF.

J is TRBJ1-2 and V is TRBV28; D is possibly TRBD1 (6 bases). Germline lookup yields CDR1 MDHEN and CDR2 SYDVKM. The V and J ends lost 7 bases and 6 bases respectively, with 12 bases between them. The CDR3 is 12 residues long. The CDR3 region is CASTTGWNGYTF. The CDR3 DNA sequence: TGTGCCAGCACAACAGGGTGGAATGGCTACACCTTC.

This clone was recorded once. The CDR3 reads CATSDHGGPSNEQFF. In nucleotides, the CDR3 is TGTGCCACCAGTGACCACGGGGGACCTTCCAATGAGCAGTTCTTC. The chain links TRBV24-1 to TRBJ2-1, with D tentatively TRBD2 (6 bases). The ends were cut back, 4 bases at V and 6 bases at J, with 15 bases in the middle. Germline V gives CDR1 KGHDR, CDR2 SFDVKD. The CDR3 sequence is 15 residues long.